This T cell receptor (beta chain) is drawn from a study of identical twins (dated by TCRdb to about 2016). With respect to the entire study: The study deep-sequenced TCR alpha and beta repertoires from monozygotic twins, unrelated adults of various ages and cord blood to test whether fetal clonotypes persist. To rule out contamination, replicate twin experiments were performed at different times with different library preparation protocols.

Only a few counts were recorded for this clonotype. This clone's antigen is unknown. The record has no base qualities; no much larger clone is one base away. Every donor was a healthy Caucasian. The twin cohort comprised three pairs of female monozygotic twins, all aged roughly 18 to 29 years. Miltenyi CD45RO+ enrichment and human naive T-cell isolation kits were used to isolate memory (CD45RO+) and naive T cells from PBMC. On the study overall, not on this receptor specifically: Compared with coincidental sharing between unrelated individuals, out-of-frame TCR alpha sequences shared between twins had an excess of sequences with low generation probability. Invariant T cells such as MAIT and iNKT could partly confound zero-insertion analyses, though diverse VJ usage argued against this for most clonotypes. The excess sharing between twins in beta out-of-frame sequences was weaker because fewer shared sequences reduced the signal-to-noise ratio. In monozygotic twins, recombination models systematically underestimated out-of-frame TCR alpha sharing, but the models matched the sharing seen between unrelated individuals. Because the same donors could not be followed over many years, the conclusions depended on cross-sectional statistical analysis. Fewer insertions were carried by abundant cord blood beta clonotypes, a similar but weaker trend appeared in young adult naive repertoires, and no such trend appeared in memory repertoires.

The method was 5' RACE. This sample was sequenced with an Illumina HiSeq 2000. Template switching introduced a universal primer binding site; the final cDNA contained a unique molecular identifier, enabling accurate counting of TCR cDNA molecules. First-strand cDNA for TCR alpha and beta chains was synthesized from specific primers in the conserved constant-segment region. Each cDNA library was double barcoded, with a SMART-Mk sample barcode plus Illumina barcodes, to control for contamination. TruSeq adapter sequences, together with Illumina sample barcodes, were added in two successive PCR steps. The Illumina HiSeq platform was used with custom primers to sequence TCR alpha and beta cDNA libraries. The paper's processing steps were these. MiGEC processed the raw reads to extract unique molecular identifiers, while MiXCR was used to determine the CDR3 positions. For each individual, recombination models were inferred using an EM algorithm with the repgenHMM and IGoR tools. The analysis of shared clonotypes was done with the tcR package in R, with sharing normalized by the product of cloneset sizes. To study raw recombination without the effects of thymic and clonal selection, out-of-frame nonproductive sequences were analyzed. TCRdb cleaned the public reads at Q25 with fastp, built clones with MiXCR and kept in-frame beta chains. CDR3 protein sequences are deduplicated, and each keeps its most common genes and DNA. It is TCRdb's table, rather than the study itself, that gives the V and J calls and clone size. The sample has 220,000 or so distinct CDR3 sequences on record, roughly 7% of them singletons. Together, the top ten hold roughly 3.6% of the sample.

The same specimen was also included in a second study, on yellow fever vaccine responses in identical twins. As that second paper reports: According to the authors, the vaccine-induced T cell response in identical twins seemed to be partly convergent and partly specific to each individual. Focusing on identical twins, the study followed the T cell clones that responded to the vaccine, and did so with precision.

Sequencing was carried out using memory (CD45RO+) T cells sorted from blood. The cell subset or site label, as the study defines it: CD45RO+ enriched T cells. This TCR derives from a woman in her late teens or twenties in good health.

The CDR3 region reads CASSFWAGGSQETQYF. The nucleotide sequence is TGTGCCAGCAGTTTTTGGGCAGGGGGCTCCCAAGAGACCCAGTACTTC. The chain is encoded by TRBV28 joined to TRBJ2-5; 8 central bases correspond to TRBD1. Trimming removed 3 bases from V and 1 base from J; the gene matches leave 7 bases unexplained. The CDR3 runs 16 amino acids, cysteine and phenylalanine included. CDR3 DNA only is kept here, 48 bases in frame from base 1. Sequences MDHEN (CDR1) and SYDVKM (CDR2) are obtained from the germline V gene.